The 25 T cell receptor beta chains below were found in one sample sequenced in a study of shared clonotypes between healthy human individuals. The method was immunoSEQ multiplex PCR; TCRdb's version includes in-frame clones alone and lacks a portion of them. The sample contains some 2,400,000 clones, about 94% of which appear only once. The sequenced sample was naive CD4+ T cells sorted from blood. The subset is: CD45RA+ positively selected. The receptor source for this set is a man aged 18 to 29 in good health.

The chain has TRBV5-1 and TRBJ2-3; D is ambiguous. Germline V lookup: CDR1 SGHRS, CDR2 YFSETQ. There are 14 residues in the CDR3. V lost 3 bases and J 2 bases, leaving 10 bases between the germline ends. For the CDR3, the DNA is TGCGCCAGCAGCTCGCGCACCGTCACAGATACGCAGTATTTT. It specifies CASSSRTVTDTQYF.

The chain has TRBV18 and TRBJ2-3; no reliable D call. V was shortened by 1 base and J by 4 bases, with 6 bases between the two germline ends. The CDR3 covers 13 residues. Germline CDR1 KGHSH, CDR2 LQKENI. CDR3 DNA: TGTGCCAGCTCACCACGAATGGCAGATACGCAGTATTTT. As protein: CASSPRMADTQYF. Variable domain in full (rest from reference TRBV18 and TRBJ2-3): NAGVMQNPRHLVRRRGQEARLRCSPMKGHSHVYWYRQLPEEGLKFMVYLQKENIIDESGMPKERFSAEFPKEGPSILRIQQVVRGDSAAYFCASSPRMADTQYFGPGTRLTVL.

As for this clone: Other nucleotide sequences in the sample specify the same CDR3. The chain joins TRBV6-5 to TRBJ1-2; weak D call: TRBD1 (6 bases). Trimming left V 4 bases short and J 6 bases short, with 9 bases between. From germline, CDR1 is MNHEY and CDR2 SVGAGI. CDR3 size: 12 residues. The CDR3 nucleotides are TGTGCCAGCAGTTCGCAGGGGAATGGCTACACCTTC. Encoded protein: CASSSQGNGYTF.

The rearrangement uses TRBV5-3 and TRBJ1-5; D ambiguous. TRBV5-3 is filed as an ORF, its function uncertain. Trimming shortened V by 4 bases and J by 0 bases, and 11 bases separated the two germline ends. The CDR3 spans 15 residues. The DNA for the CDR3 is TGTGCCAGAAGCGCTCCTATTCCTAGCAATCAGCCCCAGCATTTT. Residues: CARSAPIPSNQPQHF.

The V gene is TRBV7-2, the J gene TRBJ2-5; D perhaps matches TRBD2 (6 bases). There are 15 residues in the CDR3. V lost 3 bases and J lost 4, with 15 bases in between. CDR1 and CDR2 from the germline V gene are SGHTA and FQGNSA. CDR3 bases: TGTGCCAGCAGCTTGGCAGCGGGCCCGTCAGAGACCCAGTACTTC. Translated, it gives CASSLAAGPSETQYF.

The chain recombines TRBV10-3 with TRBJ1-5; the match to TRBD1 covers 7 bases. V was pared by 1 base and J by 4 bases, with 7 bases of the junction left unmatched. This CDR3 region has 16 residues. The germline CDR1 and CDR2 sequences are ENHRY and SYGVKD. The CDR3 region is CAISELLTGTNQPQHF. In DNA form, the CDR3 reads TGTGCCATCAGTGAGTTGTTGACAGGGACTAATCAGCCCCAGCATTTT.

The V gene is TRBV5-5, the J gene TRBJ1-2; D may be TRBD1 (5 bases). This CDR3 is 15 amino acids long. Germline assignment: CDR1 SGHKS and CDR2 YYEKEE (reference sequence). The germline V and J ends were trimmed by 4 bases and 0 bases, with 13 bases remaining between them. The CDR3 nucleotides are TGTGCCAGCAGCCCTGGGACCGTAGCTAACTATGGCTACACCTTC. Translated: CASSPGTVANYGYTF.

The rearrangement links TRBV5-1 to TRBJ2-3; possible D gene TRBD1, 6 bases. Germline V gives CDR1 SGHRS, CDR2 YFSETQ. This CDR3 comprises 16 residues. V lost 4 bases and J lost 0, with 15 bases in between. This chain's CDR3 is CASSRWTDVSTDTQYF. CDR3 coding DNA: TGCGCCAGCAGCCGCTGGACAGACGTTAGCACAGATACGCAGTATTTT. The whole variable domain, filled in from reference TRBV5-1 and TRBJ2-3, reads KAGVTQTPRYLIKTRGQQVTLSCSPISGHRSVSWYQQTPGQGLQFLFEYFSETQRNKGNFPGRFSGRQFSNSRSEMNVSTLELGDSALYLCASSRWTDVSTDTQYFGPGTRLTVL.

The chain carries TRBV25-1 and TRBJ2-1; D may be TRBD2 (6 bases). Trimming stripped 8 bases from V and 12 bases from J, with 23 bases between. The CDR3 loop spans 14 amino acids. CDR1 and CDR2 from the germline V gene are MGHDK and SYGVNS. The CDR3 sequence: CASPGDGSRKGQFF. CDR3 sequence (DNA): TGTGCCAGCCCTGGGGACGGGAGCCGTAAGGGGCAGTTCTTC. The variable domain in full, with the rest retrieved from reference TRBV25-1 and TRBJ2-1, is EADIYQTPRYLVIGTGKKITLECSQTMGHDKMYWYQQDPGMELHLIHYSYGVNSTEKGDLSSESTVSRIRTEHFPLTLESARPSHTSQYLCASPGDGSRKGQFFGPGTRLTVL.

Worth noting for this clone: Additional DNA sequences in this sample encode the identical CDR3. V and J are TRBV28 and TRBJ2-5; D is ambiguous. V lost 2 bases, J lost 5 bases, and 6 bases lay in between. CDR1 and CDR2 from the germline V gene are MDHEN and SYDVKM. The CDR3 runs 12 residues. The CDR3 reads CASSLSRETQYF. In DNA form, the CDR3 reads TGTGCCAGCAGTTTAAGCAGGGAGACCCAGTACTTC.

This chain joins TRBV28 and TRBJ1-6; 11 nucleotides align to TRBD1. In germline, CDR1 is MDHEN, CDR2 SYDVKM. Trimming took 8 bases from V and 9 from J; bases not matched to a gene: 0. The CDR3 totals 12 residues. The CDR3 spells CASGTGGSPLHF. As DNA, the CDR3 is TGTGCCAGCGGGACAGGGGGTTCACCCCTCCACTTT.

In nucleotides, the CDR3 is TGTGCCAGTAAAAAAACCGGGACGGCCCTTGATGAGCAGTTCTTC. It is translated as CASKKTGTALDEQFF. The J gene is TRBJ2-1, the V gene TRBV19, with D perhaps TRBD1 or TRBD2 (5 bases each). V shed 7 bases and J shed 8 bases, with 21 bases lying between them. The CDR3 loop spans 15 amino acids. Germline V gene data show CDR1 as LNHDA and CDR2 as SQIVND (reference sequence).

Notes on this clone: The same CDR3 can be traced to other DNA sequences in this sample. CDR3 amino acids: CAWSADRVTGELFF. The CDR3 coding sequence is TGTGCCTGGAGTGCGGACAGGGTAACCGGGGAGCTGTTTTTT. The chain is built from TRBV30 and TRBJ2-2, with 8 bases fitting TRBD1. The germline V gene encodes CDR1 GTSNPN and CDR2 SVGIG (reference sequence). The CDR3 has 14 amino acids. Unmatched junction bases numbered 3, after V lost 1 base and J lost 5 bases. Supplemented by reference TRBV30 and TRBJ2-2, the full variable domain reads SQTIHQWPATLVQPVGSPLSLECTVEGTSNPNLYWYRQAAGRGLQLLFYSVGIGQISSEVPQNLSASRPQDRQFILSSKKLLLSDSGFYLCAWSADRVTGELFFGEGSRLTVL.

The chain recombines TRBV5-1 with TRBJ1-6, with D possibly TRBD1 on 6 matching bases. Trimming took off 4 bases at V and 7 bases at J, with 15 bases between the two ends. In germline, CDR1 is SGHRS, CDR2 YFSETQ. This CDR3 spans 15 amino acids. CDR3 region: CASSENQGYNSPLHF. DNA for the CDR3: TGCGCCAGCAGCGAAAATCAGGGGTACAATTCACCCCTCCACTTT.

The genes are TRBV11-2 and TRBJ1-1; 9 nucleotides match TRBD1. The CDR3 runs 14 residues. V shed 5 bases, J shed 4 bases, and the junction held 5 bases outside the gene matches. From germline, CDR1 is SGHAT and CDR2 FQNNGV. The CDR3 protein is CASSRDRVSTEAFF. Written as DNA, the CDR3 is TGTGCCAGCAGCCGGGACAGGGTGAGCACTGAAGCTTTCTTT.

The chain uses TRBV7-9 and TRBJ1-4; D might be TRBD1 (6 bases). V was shortened by 5 bases and J by 5 bases, with 21 bases between the two germline ends. CDR1 and CDR2 (germline): SEHNR, FQNEAQ (reference sequence). The CDR3 contains 17 residues. The chain's CDR3 is CASSAGWRPGENEKLFF. CDR3 DNA: TGTGCCAGCAGCGCAGGGTGGCGGCCAGGGGAGAATGAAAAACTGTTTTTT.

The CDR3 protein is CASSRIQGLGTEAFF. The DNA of the CDR3 is TGTGCCAGCAGTAGGATTCAGGGCCTGGGGACTGAAGCTTTCTTT. J is TRBJ1-1 and V is TRBV6-5; TRBD1 is a possible D gene (5 bases). V was shortened by 5 bases and J by 5 bases, with 18 bases between the two germline ends. Germline V gene data show CDR1 as MNHEY and CDR2 as SVGAGI. This CDR3 has 15 residues.

The V call is TRBV10-3, the J call TRBJ2-2; 8 bases match TRBD2. V trimming: 6 bases; J trimming: 5 bases; junction bases outside the gene matches: 2. Per germline, CDR1 ENHRY and CDR2 SYGVKD. The CDR3 spans 13 residues. This CDR3 reads CAISPGGTGELFF. CDR3 DNA sequence: TGTGCCATCAGCCCGGGGGGGACCGGGGAGCTGTTTTTT.

Notes on this clone: Other DNA sequences in this specimen translate into the identical CDR3. This rearrangement joins TRBV2 to TRBJ2-2, with no clear D. Trimming removed 4 bases at V and 3 bases at J, with 3 bases between. Germline V gives CDR1 SNHLY, CDR2 FYNNEI. The CDR3 spans 12 residues. CDR3 sequence reads: CASSGDTGELFF. The CDR3 coding sequence is TGTGCCAGCAGTGGCGACACCGGGGAGCTGTTTTTT.

With regard to this clone: Other DNA sequences in the same sample also yield this CDR3. The rearrangement joins TRBV5-1 to TRBJ2-3, with TRBD1 matching over 7 bases. The junction had 8 bases not matched to a gene; V was cut back by 4 bases and J by 3 bases. The length of the CDR3 is 15 residues. Germline CDR1 and CDR2: SGHRS and YFSETQ. The CDR3 sequence: CASSRDRVGTDTQYF. The CDR3 DNA sequence: TGCGCCAGCAGCCGAGACAGGGTAGGGACAGATACGCAGTATTTT.

This chain joins TRBV11-2 and TRBJ2-1; the D is unclear. The V and J ends lost 1 base and 4 bases respectively, with 5 bases between them. CDR1 is SGHAT, CDR2 FQNNGV, per germline. The CDR3 extends over 13 amino acids. The CDR3 loop is CASSLGLYNEQFF. CDR3 DNA: TGTGCCAGCAGCTTAGGTCTATACAATGAGCAGTTCTTC.

In the case of this clone: Other DNA sequences in this sample translate to the same CDR3. The J gene is TRBJ2-1, the V gene TRBV2, with 11 bases fitting TRBD1. The junction had 2 bases not matched to a gene; V was cut back by 6 bases and J by 1 base. This CDR3 is 15 amino acids long. The germline CDR1 and CDR2 sequences are SNHLY and FYNNEI. The CDR3 is CASRRDRGSYNEQFF. In DNA, the CDR3 is TGTGCCAGCAGAAGGGACAGGGGGTCCTACAATGAGCAGTTCTTC.

The chain has TRBV18 and TRBJ1-5, with 8 nucleotides matching TRBD1. Germline V gives CDR1 KGHSH, CDR2 LQKENI. CDR3 length: 18 amino acids. Trimming removed 2 bases from V and 3 bases from J; junction bases left unmatched: 12. The CDR3 here is CASSPSSGQGRDNQPQHF. The CDR3 DNA sequence: TGTGCCAGCTCACCAAGTTCAGGACAGGGTAGAGACAATCAGCCCCAGCATTTT.

This CDR3 reads CASSETRGRSSYEQYF. DNA for the CDR3: TGTGCCAGCTCAGAAACCAGGGGGCGAAGCTCCTACGAGCAGTACTTC. This chain connects TRBV18 to TRBJ2-7; 8 positions match TRBD1. Germline V gene sequence: CDR1 KGHSH, CDR2 LQKENI. This CDR3 is built from 16 residues. With 5 bases clipped from V and 0 bases from J, the junction kept 9 bases outside the gene matches. The full variable domain, in which reference TRBV18 and TRBJ2-7 provide the parts outside the CDR3, is NAGVMQNPRHLVRRRGQEARLRCSPMKGHSHVYWYRQLPEEGLKFMVYLQKENIIDESGMPKERFSAEFPKEGPSILRIQQVVRGDSAAYFCASSETRGRSSYEQYFGPGTRLTVT.

In the case of this clone: Other DNA sequences in this sample translate to the same CDR3. The chain combines TRBV6-5 with TRBJ1-1; 7 nucleotides agree with TRBD1. Per germline, CDR1 MNHEY and CDR2 SVGAGI. The CDR3 runs 14 residues. The V and J ends lost 7 bases and 0 bases, in that order; junction bases with no gene match: 5. CDR3 in amino acids: CASTRDSMNTEAFF. The CDR3 DNA is TGTGCCAGCACCCGGGACAGCATGAACACTGAAGCTTTCTTT.